This is a list of T cell receptor beta chains from one sample in a study of blood T cell repertoires in COVID-19. Data came from immunoSEQ multiplex PCR; TCRdb stores just in-frame clones and leaves some out. The repertoire holds 140,000 to 150,000 clones, with approximately 80% as singletons. Sequenced input: peripheral blood. Receptor source: a woman in her forties or fifties with acute or convalescent COVID-19. CDR3s include the opening cysteine and the closing phenylalanine or tryptophan. Each record gives: V gene, J gene, clone size, D gene, CDR3 DNA, CDR3 protein. The D gene is left open where the match is weak. A row's size may be missing; if present it is once, few, many or a size class.

TRBV14,TRBJ1-2,.,.,TGTGCCAGCAGCCCCACATACCATGGCTACACCTTC,CASSPTYHGYTF
TRBV6-1,TRBJ2-7,.,.,TGTGCCAGCAGTGAACAACAGGGACCCGTGGACGAGCAGTACTTC,CASSEQQGPVDEQYF
TRBV28,TRBJ2-2,.,TRBD2,TGTGCCAGCAGTTTGCGGGGGGAAAACACCGGGGAGCTGTTTTTT,CASSLRGENTGELFF
TRBV29-1,TRBJ2-3,.,TRBD1,TGCAGCTCCCTGACAGGGAGCACAGATACGCAGTATTTT,CSSLTGSTDTQYF
TRBV5-1,TRBJ2-2,.,.,TGCGCCAGTCACAACAGGGGGGGCCTTACCGGGGAGCTGTTTTTT,CASHNRGGLTGELFF
TRBV29-1,TRBJ1-2,once,TRBD1,TGCAGCATCGTCGGGACAGTACACTATGGCTACACCTTC,CSIVGTVHYGYTF
TRBV9,TRBJ1-2,.,TRBD1,TGTGCCAGCAGCGTGACCCCGACAGGGACGTATGGCTACACCTTC,CASSVTPTGTYGYTF
TRBV4-2,TRBJ1-5,.,TRBD1,TGTGCCAGCAGTCCGGACAGGGATCAGCCCCAGCATTTT,CASSPDRDQPQHF
TRBV30,TRBJ2-5,.,.,TGTGCCTGGAGTGTAGACGGGGTCGGGACCCAGTACTTC,CAWSVDGVGTQYF
TRBV14,TRBJ1-6,.,.,TGTGCCAGCAGAACAGGGTCCTCACCCCTCCACTTT,CASRTGSSPLHF
TRBV5-1,TRBJ1-1,.,TRBD1,TGCGCCAGCAGCCCAGGGACAGCACAGTTTCGGGCTTTCTTT,CASSPGTAQFRAFF
TRBV6-6,TRBJ1-2,.,.,TGTGCCAGCAGTTCAGTAAGGGGAGGAAATGGCTACACCTTC,CASSSVRGGNGYTF
TRBV7-9,TRBJ1-1,.,TRBD1,TGTGCCAGCAGCTTAGGACAGGGGGCGATGAACACTGAAGCTTTCTTT,CASSLGQGAMNTEAFF
TRBV19,TRBJ1-5,.,.,TGTGCCAGTAGTCAAGACGGGCGGGGGTGGAGCAATCAGCCCCAGCATTTT,CASSQDGRGWSNQPQHF
TRBV7-9,TRBJ1-6,.,.,TGTGCCAGCAGCTTAGCGGACAGTTATAATTCACCCCTCCACTTT,CASSLADSYNSPLHF
TRBV3-1/TRBV3-2,TRBJ1-4,few,TRBD1,TGTGCCAGCAGCCAGGGGACAGGGTCCGAAAAACTGTTTTTT,CASSQGTGSEKLFF
TRBV9,TRBJ1-6,.,.,TGTGCCAGCAGCGTACTGGCAGGGTCGAATTCACCCCTCCACTTT,CASSVLAGSNSPLHF
TRBV7-9,TRBJ1-1,.,.,TGTGCCAGCAGCTTCTTATATACCTCGGGGACTGAAGCTTTCTTT,CASSFLYTSGTEAFF
TRBV7-9,TRBJ1-2,few,.,TGTGCCAGCAGCTTAGTACGGGACTTGGACTATGGCTACACCTTC,CASSLVRDLDYGYTF
TRBV7-9,TRBJ2-1,.,TRBD2,TGTGCCAGCAGCTTGTCTAGCGGGGGAAATGAGCAGTTCTTC,CASSLSSGGNEQFF
TRBV23-1,TRBJ2-7,.,.,TGCGCCAGCAGTCTTACAGAGTACGAGCAGTACTTC,CASSLTEYEQYF
TRBV3-1/TRBV3-2,TRBJ1-2,.,.,TGTGCCAGCAGCCTGCAGGGCGGTGGCTACACCTTC,CASSLQGGGYTF
TRBV3-1/TRBV3-2,TRBJ2-1,.,.,TGTGCCAGCAGCCACAATCAACAGGGAAGGGGCGATGAGCAGTTCTTC,CASSHNQQGRGDEQFF
TRBV4-2,TRBJ2-1,.,TRBD2,TGTGCCAGCAGCCAAAGGCCTAGCGGGGCCAATGAGCAGTTCTTC,CASSQRPSGANEQFF
TRBV9,TRBJ2-1,.,.,TGTGCCAGCAGCGGTGACGGGGAAGGTGAGCAGTTCTTC,CASSGDGEGEQFF
TRBV6-5,TRBJ2-7,.,TRBD1,TGTGCCAGCAGCCTCCCGGGACAGGGTGTCTACGAGCAGTACTTC,CASSLPGQGVYEQYF
TRBV27,TRBJ1-2,once,.,TGTGCCAGCAGCCCCCTGGGGGGGATGATCTATGGCTACACCTTC,CASSPLGGMIYGYTF
TRBV10-3,TRBJ1-1,.,.,TGTGCCATCAGTGAAGAAGCTTCGAACACTGAAGCTTTCTTT,CAISEEASNTEAFF
TRBV30,TRBJ1-5,.,.,TGTGCCTGGAGTGTACGGGGGAGCAATCAGCCCCAGCATTTT,CAWSVRGSNQPQHF
TRBV7-2,TRBJ2-3,few,.,TGTGCCAGCAGCTTAGTCAGGACTAATACGCAGTATTTT,CASSLVRTNTQYF
TRBV5-5,TRBJ2-3,.,TRBD2,TGTGCCAGCAGCCTCCGGGGGGTCGCAGATACGCAGTATTTT,CASSLRGVADTQYF
TRBV6-5,TRBJ2-2,.,.,TGTGCCAGCAGTTTTCGACAGGAGGTGGGCGGGGAGCTGTTTTTT,CASSFRQEVGGELFF
TRBV29-1,TRBJ2-1,.,TRBD2,TGCAGCCAAACTAGACTAGCGGACGTCTACAATGAGCAGTTCTTC,CSQTRLADVYNEQFF
TRBV19,TRBJ2-3,.,TRBD2,TGTGCCAGTAGCCCCGGGACTAGCGCTTCTCATACGCAGTATTTT,CASSPGTSASHTQYF
TRBV7-2,TRBJ2-7,.,TRBD2,TGTGCCAGCAGCTTATCTCGGGGGGTGGGGTACGAGCAGTACTTC,CASSLSRGVGYEQYF
TRBV14,TRBJ1-2,.,.,TGTGCCAGCAGCTTAAGGGGAGGCGGCTACACCTTC,CASSLRGGGYTF
TRBV28,TRBJ1-2,.,TRBD1,TGTGCCAGCAGTGGCGACAGGGGAATCTCTGGCTACACCTTC,CASSGDRGISGYTF
TRBV16,TRBJ1-2,.,TRBD1,TGTGCCAGCAGCCAACTCGGGACAGGCGGCTACACCTTC,CASSQLGTGGYTF
TRBV7-9,TRBJ2-3,.,TRBD2,TGTGCCAGCAGCTTCAGCGGGGGGGCGCTGGATACGCAGTATTTT,CASSFSGGALDTQYF
TRBV27,TRBJ1-4,.,TRBD1,TGTGCCAGCGGCTCCGGACAGGGTAGAGAAAAACTGTTTTTT,CASGSGQGREKLFF
TRBV6-5,TRBJ1-2,once,.,TGTGCCAGCGCTGACAGGACCTATGGCTACACCTTC,CASADRTYGYTF
TRBV13,TRBJ1-1,.,TRBD1,TGTGCCAGCAGCTCGACAGGGGTTGAAGCTTTCTTT,CASSSTGVEAFF
TRBV11-2,TRBJ1-3,few,.,TGTGCCAGCAGGAATCGGGGGAACGGAAACACCATATATTTT,CASRNRGNGNTIYF
TRBV11-1,TRBJ2-7,.,.,TGTGCCAGCAGCTTTGACATTTACGAGCAGTACTTC,CASSFDIYEQYF
TRBV6-5,TRBJ2-3,.,.,TGTGCCAGCCGAAAGGGGTGGGGCACAGATACGCAGTATTTT,CASRKGWGTDTQYF
TRBV5-4,TRBJ1-1,.,.,TGTGCCAGCAGCTTGGCCGGTGGGGGCAACACTGAAGCTTTCTTT,CASSLAGGGNTEAFF
TRBV12-3/TRBV12-4,TRBJ1-2,.,.,TGTGCCAGCAGTTTATTGAGTGGCTACACCTTC,CASSLLSGYTF
TRBV11-1,TRBJ2-2,many,.,TGTGCCAGCAGCTTAGATGGTGCGGTGAACACCGGGGAGCTGTTTTTT,CASSLDGAVNTGELFF
TRBV30,TRBJ2-7,few,.,TGTGCCTGTTCGAGGGCCCCCGATACCTACGAGCAGTACTTC,CACSRAPDTYEQYF
TRBV4-2,TRBJ1-5,.,.,TGTGCCAGCAGCCAAGAGCGGAGGAACCAGCCCCAGCATTTT,CASSQERRNQPQHF
TRBV7-2,TRBJ1-1,.,TRBD1,TGTGCCAGCAGCAACCTGGGACAGGGCGAAGCTTTCTTT,CASSNLGQGEAFF
TRBV20-1,TRBJ2-4,few,.,TGCAGTGCTAGTCACTTATTAGCCAAAAACATTCAGTACTTC,CSASHLLAKNIQYF
TRBV4-2,TRBJ2-3,.,.,TGTGCCAGCAGCGAATTGACAGACGGCACAGATACGCAGTATTTT,CASSELTDGTDTQYF
TRBV6-2/TRBV6-3,TRBJ2-5,.,.,TGTGCCAGCAGTCCCGTGAGCGAGACCCAGTACTTC,CASSPVSETQYF